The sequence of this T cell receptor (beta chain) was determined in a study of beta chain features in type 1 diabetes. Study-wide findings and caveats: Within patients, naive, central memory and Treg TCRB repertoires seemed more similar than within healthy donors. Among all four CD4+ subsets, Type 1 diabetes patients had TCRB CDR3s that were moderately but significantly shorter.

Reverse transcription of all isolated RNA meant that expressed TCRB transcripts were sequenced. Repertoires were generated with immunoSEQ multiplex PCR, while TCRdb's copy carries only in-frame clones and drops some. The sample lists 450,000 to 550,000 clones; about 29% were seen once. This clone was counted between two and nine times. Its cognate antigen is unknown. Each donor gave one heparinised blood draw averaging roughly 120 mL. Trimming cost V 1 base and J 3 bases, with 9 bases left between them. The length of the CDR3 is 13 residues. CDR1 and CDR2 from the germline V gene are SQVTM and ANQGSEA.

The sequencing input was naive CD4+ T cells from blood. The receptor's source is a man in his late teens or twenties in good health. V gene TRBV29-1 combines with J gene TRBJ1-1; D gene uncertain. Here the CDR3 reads CSVEAQSDTEAFF. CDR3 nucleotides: TGCAGCGTTGAAGCACAGTCGGACACTGAAGCTTTCTTT.